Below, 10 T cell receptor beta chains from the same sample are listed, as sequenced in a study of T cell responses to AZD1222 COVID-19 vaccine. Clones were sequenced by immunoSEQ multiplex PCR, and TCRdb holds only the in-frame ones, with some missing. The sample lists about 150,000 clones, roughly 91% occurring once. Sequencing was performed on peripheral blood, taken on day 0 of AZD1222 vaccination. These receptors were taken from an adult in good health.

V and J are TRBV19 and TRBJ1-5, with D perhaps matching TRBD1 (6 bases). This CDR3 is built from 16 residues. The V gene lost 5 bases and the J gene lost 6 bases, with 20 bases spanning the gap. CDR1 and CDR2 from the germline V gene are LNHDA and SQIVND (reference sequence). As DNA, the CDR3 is TGTGCCAGTAGTCCCGTGGGGACACGGGGACGTCAGCCCCAGCATTTT. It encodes CASSPVGTRGRQPQHF. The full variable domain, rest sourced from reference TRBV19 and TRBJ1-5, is DGGITQSPKYLFRKEGQNVTLSCEQNLNHDAMYWYRQDPGQGLRLIYYSQIVNDFQKGDIAEGYSVSREKKESFPLTVTSAQKNPTAFYLCASSPVGTRGRQPQHFGDGTRLSIL.

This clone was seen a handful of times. CDR3 protein: CASGGTGRDSHSNQPQHF. The CDR3 bases are TGTGCCAGCGGAGGGACAGGGCGTGATAGTCATAGCAATCAGCCCCAGCATTTT. The chain carries TRBV2 and TRBJ1-5; 9 nucleotides line up with TRBD1. Unmatched junction bases numbered 14, after V lost 8 bases and J lost 0 bases. Germline CDR1 is SNHLY and CDR2 is FYNNEI. The CDR3 is 18 amino acids.

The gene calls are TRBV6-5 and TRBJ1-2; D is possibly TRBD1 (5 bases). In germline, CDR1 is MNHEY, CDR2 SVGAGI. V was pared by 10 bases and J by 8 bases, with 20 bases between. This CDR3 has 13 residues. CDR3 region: CAIRDRTSGGYTF. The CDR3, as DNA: TGTGCCATCAGGGACCGGACCTCCGGGGGCTACACCTTC.

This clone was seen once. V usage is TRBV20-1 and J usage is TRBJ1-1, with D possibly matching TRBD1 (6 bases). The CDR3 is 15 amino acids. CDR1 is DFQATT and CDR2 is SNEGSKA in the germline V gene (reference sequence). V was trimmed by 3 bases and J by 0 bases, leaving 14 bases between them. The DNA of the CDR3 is TGCAGTGCTAGTACCTGGACAGAAATGAACACTGAAGCTTTCTTT. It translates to CSASTWTEMNTEAFF.

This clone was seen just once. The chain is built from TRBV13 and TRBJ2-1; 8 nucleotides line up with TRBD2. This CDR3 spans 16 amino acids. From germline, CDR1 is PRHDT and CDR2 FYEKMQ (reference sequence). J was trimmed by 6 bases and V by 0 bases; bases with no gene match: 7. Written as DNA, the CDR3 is TGTGCCAGCAGCTTAGGCAGGTTAGCGGGGTCCAATGAGCAGTTCTTC. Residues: CASSLGRLAGSNEQFF.

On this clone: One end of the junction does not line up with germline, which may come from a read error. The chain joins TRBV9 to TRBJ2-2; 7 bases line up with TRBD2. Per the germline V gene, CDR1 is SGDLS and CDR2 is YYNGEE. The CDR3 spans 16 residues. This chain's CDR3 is CARSGTGRGNTGELFF. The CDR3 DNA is TGTGCCCGCAGCGGGACGGGACGGGGGAACACCGGGGAGCTGTTTTTT.

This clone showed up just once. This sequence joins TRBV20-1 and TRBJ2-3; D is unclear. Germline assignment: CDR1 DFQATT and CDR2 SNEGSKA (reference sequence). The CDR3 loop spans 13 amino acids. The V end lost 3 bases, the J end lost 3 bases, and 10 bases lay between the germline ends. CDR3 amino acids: CSASNWETDTQYF. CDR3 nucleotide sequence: TGCAGTGCTAGTAACTGGGAAACAGATACGCAGTATTTT.

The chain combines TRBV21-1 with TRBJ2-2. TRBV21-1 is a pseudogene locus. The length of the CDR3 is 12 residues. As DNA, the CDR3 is TGTGCCAGCAGCAAAGGGGCCGGGGAGCTGTTTTTT. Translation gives CASSKGAGELFF.

CDR3 region: CSASALYQETQYF. The CDR3 DNA is TGCAGTGCTAGTGCATTGTACCAAGAGACCCAGTACTTC. The genes are TRBV20-1 and TRBJ2-5; the D is unclear. Trimming stripped 3 bases from V and 0 bases from J, with 8 bases between. The CDR3 totals 13 residues. From germline, CDR1 is DFQATT and CDR2 SNEGSKA (reference sequence).

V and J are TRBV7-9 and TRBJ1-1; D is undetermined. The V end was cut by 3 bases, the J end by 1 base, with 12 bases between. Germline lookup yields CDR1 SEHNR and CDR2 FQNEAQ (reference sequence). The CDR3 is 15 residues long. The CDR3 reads CASSFVHSGNTEAFF. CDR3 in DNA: TGTGCCAGCAGCTTCGTCCACTCCGGGAACACTGAAGCTTTCTTT.